This T cell receptor (beta chain) was obtained from a study of cytomegalovirus exposure and HLA in healthy donors. Study observations and caveats: The authors reported that TCR beta sequences could predict HLA-A and HLA-B alleles. These predictions were accurate for most subjects in the first cohort. When analyzed later, the rates of TCR association showed variation by HLA locus, with DRB1 the most and HLA-C the fewest.

CDR1 MNHNS and CDR2 SASEGT come from the germline V gene. This CDR3 has 19 amino acids. Losses at the gene ends were 2 bases for V and 4 bases for J; bases not matched to a gene: 9. PCR used 60 Vbeta primers and 13 Jbeta primers. The method was immunoSEQ multiplex PCR; TCRdb's version includes in-frame clones alone and lacks a portion of them. The sample records around 170,000 clones, 70% to 80% being singletons. Worth noting for this clone: No antigen is known for it.

This TCR was recovered from a man aged 40-50 years in good health and CMV-seronegative. The chain recombines TRBV6-1 with TRBJ2-3, with TRBD2 matching over 16 bases. Material for sequencing was PBMCs. The chain's CDR3 is CASSERLGLAGGGPDTQYF. In DNA form, the CDR3 reads TGTGCCAGCAGTGAAAGGTTGGGACTAGCGGGAGGGGGGCCAGATACGCAGTATTTT.